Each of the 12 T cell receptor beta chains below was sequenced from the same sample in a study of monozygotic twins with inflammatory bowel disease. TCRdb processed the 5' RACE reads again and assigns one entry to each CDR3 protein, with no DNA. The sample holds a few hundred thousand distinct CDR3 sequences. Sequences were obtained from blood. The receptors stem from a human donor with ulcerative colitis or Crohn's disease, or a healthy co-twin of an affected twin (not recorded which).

The CDR3 here is CASSQLTGGGYEQYF. This rearrangement joins TRBV4-1 to TRBJ2-7; TCRdb names TRBD1, which stays unverified in the absence of DNA. This CDR3 region has 15 residues. CDR1 is MGHRA and CDR2 is YSYEKL in the germline V gene.

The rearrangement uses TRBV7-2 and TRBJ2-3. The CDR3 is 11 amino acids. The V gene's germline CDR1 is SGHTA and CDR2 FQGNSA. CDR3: CASGFTDTQYF.

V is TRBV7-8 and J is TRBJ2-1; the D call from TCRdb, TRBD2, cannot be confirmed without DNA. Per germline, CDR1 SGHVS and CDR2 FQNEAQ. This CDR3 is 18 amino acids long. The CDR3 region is CASSLGLAGAQFYNEQFF.

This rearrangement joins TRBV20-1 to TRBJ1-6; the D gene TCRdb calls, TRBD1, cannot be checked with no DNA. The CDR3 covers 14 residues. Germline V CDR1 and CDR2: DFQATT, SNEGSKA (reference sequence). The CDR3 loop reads CSATRGDPASPLHF.

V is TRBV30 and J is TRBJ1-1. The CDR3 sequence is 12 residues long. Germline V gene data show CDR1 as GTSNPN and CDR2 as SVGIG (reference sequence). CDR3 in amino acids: CAWSARVTEAFF. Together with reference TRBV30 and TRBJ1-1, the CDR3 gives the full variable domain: SQTIHQWPATLVQPVGSPLSLECTVEGTSNPNLYWYRQAAGRGLQLLFYSVGIGQISSEVPQNLSASRPQDRQFILSSKKLLLSDSGFYLCAWSARVTEAFFGQGTRLTVV.

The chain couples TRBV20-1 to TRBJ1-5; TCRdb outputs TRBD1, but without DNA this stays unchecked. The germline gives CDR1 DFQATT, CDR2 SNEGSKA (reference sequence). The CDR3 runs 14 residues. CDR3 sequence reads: CSAGTGLGNQPQHF.

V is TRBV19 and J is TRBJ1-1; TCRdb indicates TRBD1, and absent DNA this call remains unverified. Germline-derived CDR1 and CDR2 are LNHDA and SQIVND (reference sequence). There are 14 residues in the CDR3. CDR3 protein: CASTADRGRTEAFF. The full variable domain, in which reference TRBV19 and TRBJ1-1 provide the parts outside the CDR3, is DGGITQSPKYLFRKEGQNVTLSCEQNLNHDAMYWYRQDPGQGLRLIYYSQIVNDFQKGDIAEGYSVSREKKESFPLTVTSAQKNPTAFYLCASTADRGRTEAFFGQGTRLTVV.

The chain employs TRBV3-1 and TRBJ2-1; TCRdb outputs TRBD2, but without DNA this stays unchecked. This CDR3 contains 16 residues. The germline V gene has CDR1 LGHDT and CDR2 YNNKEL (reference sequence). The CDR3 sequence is CASSQEGTSGSSEQFF.

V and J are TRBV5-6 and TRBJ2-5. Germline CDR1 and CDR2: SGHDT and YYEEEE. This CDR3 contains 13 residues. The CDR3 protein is CASIGRLQETQYF.

CDR3 sequence: CASSQGFVKAEQFF. The chain has TRBV4-3 and TRBJ2-1. Germline V gene data show CDR1 as LGHNA and CDR2 as YSLEER. The CDR3 is 14 residues long.

The CDR3: CASSQDEGWLNTEAFF. This chain uses TRBV3-1 with TRBJ1-1. Germline V CDR1 and CDR2: LGHDT, YNNKEL (reference sequence). The CDR3 sequence is 16 residues long.

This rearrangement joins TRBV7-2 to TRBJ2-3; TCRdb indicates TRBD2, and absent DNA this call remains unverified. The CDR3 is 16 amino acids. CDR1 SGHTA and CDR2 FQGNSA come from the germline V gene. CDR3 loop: CASSFSLAGGTDTQYF.